Given below is one TCR beta chain in context. Its antigen is currently unknown. Libraries were prepared by immunoSEQ multiplex PCR; TCRdb keeps only in-frame clonotypes and omits some of them. The top ten clones hold about 7.8% of a sample with approximately 47,000 clones, 85% to 90% of them seen once. Sampled blood was obtained at baseline, cycle 4 day 1, and cycle 7 day 1. Unmatched junction bases numbered 1, after V lost 2 bases and J lost 5 bases. CDR1 KGHSH and CDR2 LQKENI come from the germline V gene. The CDR3 runs 13 residues. This record comes from a study of OX40 agonist ivuxolimab in advanced cancers. Across the study: Six ivuxolimab dose levels, 0.01 to 10 mg/kg, were given intravenously every 2 weeks. Study outcomes and limitations: Blood T cells, both CD4+ and CD8+, expanded clonally by week 6 at 0.1 to 3.0 mg/kg.

This receptor was identified in an adult with an advanced solid tumor such as melanoma, head and neck, liver or kidney cancer. The sample consisted of CD4+ or CD8+ T cells sorted from blood, taken in a trial of the OX40 agonist ivuxolimab. The chain is built from TRBV18 and TRBJ2-7, with 9 bases fitting TRBD1. The CDR3 nucleotides read TGTGCCAGCTCACCAAGGACAGGGGACGAGCAGTACTTC. It codes for CASSPRTGDEQYF.